This T cell receptor beta chain derives from a study of PD-1 blockade in classical Hodgkin lymphoma. Sequenced by immunoSEQ multiplex PCR; TCRdb stores in-frame clones only, minus some. The sample has thousands of clones; roughly 80% are singletons. CDR1 is MGHRA, CDR2 YSYEKL, per germline. This CDR3 is 14 amino acids long. V was pared by 1 base and J by 4 bases, with 10 bases between. Time point meaning: cycle 4 day 1 (C4D1), after 5 to 7 weeks of nivolumab. All patients experienced relapse after autologous stem cell transplantation, and brentuximab vedotin exposure was variable. Thawed PBMCs were the source of CD8+ T cells, obtained through magnetic negative selection.

Sequenced material: CD8+ T cells from blood, taken before the fourth cycle of nivolumab. The chain is built from TRBV4-1 and TRBJ1-2; D gene ambiguous. This TCR derives from a human donor with classical Hodgkin lymphoma. CDR3 in amino acids: CASSQATETYGYTF. CDR3 coding DNA: TGCGCCAGCAGCCAAGCAACAGAGACCTATGGCTACACCTTC.